The text below deals with one TCR beta chain. Antigen: not known. The CDR3 runs 17 residues. V trimming: 6 bases; J trimming: 6 bases; junction bases outside the gene matches: 14. The V gene's germline CDR1 is MDHEN and CDR2 SYDVKM. The data belong to a study of T cells after yellow fever vaccination. Study in general: Preparation used SMART-Seq v4 Ultra Low Input for the low-cell-number fractions. Broader study findings: Peaking faster, on day 5 versus 15, the secondary response was nonetheless weaker.

In making TCR cDNA, 5'RACE template switching added a universal primer site and UMIs to it. TCRdb recomputed calls from the 5' RACE reads with MiXCR, one row per CDR3 protein. This sample has 340,000 or so distinct CDR3 sequences; approximately 13% occur once, and the top ten carry approximately 3.3%. The V and J genes are TRBV28 and TRBJ2-2, with 9 positions matching TRBD1. The clonotype originates from a young man who received the YFV17D yellow fever vaccine. This specimen consisted of CD4+ T cells sorted from PBMCs, obtained 15 days after the yellow fever booster vaccination. The CDR3 region is CASRKYRGRIFSGELFF. Here the CDR3 DNA reads TGTGCCAGCAGGAAATACAGGGGGCGCATATTCTCCGGGGAGCTGTTTTTT.